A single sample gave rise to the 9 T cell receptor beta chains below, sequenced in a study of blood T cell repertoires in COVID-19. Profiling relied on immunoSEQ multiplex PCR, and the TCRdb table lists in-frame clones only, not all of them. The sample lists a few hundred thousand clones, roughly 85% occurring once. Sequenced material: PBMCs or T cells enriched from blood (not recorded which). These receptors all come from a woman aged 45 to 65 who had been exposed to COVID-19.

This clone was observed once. The CDR3 reads CASSLRLAAPDTQYF. The CDR3 DNA is TGTGCCAGCAGCTTGAGACTAGCAGCGCCAGATACGCAGTATTTT. The chain has TRBV13 and TRBJ2-3; TRBD2 matches 7 bases. CDR1 is PRHDT and CDR2 is FYEKMQ in the germline V gene (reference sequence). The V segment lost 3 bases and the J segment 4 bases; nucleotides outside the gene matches: 7. The CDR3 sequence is 15 residues long.

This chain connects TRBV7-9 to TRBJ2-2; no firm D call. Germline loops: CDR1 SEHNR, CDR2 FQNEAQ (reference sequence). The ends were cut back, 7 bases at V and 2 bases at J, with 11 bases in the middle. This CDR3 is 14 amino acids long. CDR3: CASKQLGNTGELFF. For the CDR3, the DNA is TGTGCCAGCAAACAGTTAGGAAACACCGGGGAGCTGTTTTTT.

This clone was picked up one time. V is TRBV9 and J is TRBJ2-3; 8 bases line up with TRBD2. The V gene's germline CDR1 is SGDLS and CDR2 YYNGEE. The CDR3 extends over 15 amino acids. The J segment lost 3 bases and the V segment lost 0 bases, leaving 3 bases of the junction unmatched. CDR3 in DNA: TGTGCCAGCAGCGTAGATAGCGGGGCAACAGATACGCAGTATTTT. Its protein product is CASSVDSGATDTQYF.

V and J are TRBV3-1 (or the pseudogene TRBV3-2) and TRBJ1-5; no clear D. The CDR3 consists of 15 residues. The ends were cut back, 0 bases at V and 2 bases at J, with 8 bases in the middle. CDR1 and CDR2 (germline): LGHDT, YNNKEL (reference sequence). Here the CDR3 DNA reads TGTGCCAGCAGCCAAGATTTAGAGGGCAATCAGCCCCAGCATTTT. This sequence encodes CASSQDLEGNQPQHF.

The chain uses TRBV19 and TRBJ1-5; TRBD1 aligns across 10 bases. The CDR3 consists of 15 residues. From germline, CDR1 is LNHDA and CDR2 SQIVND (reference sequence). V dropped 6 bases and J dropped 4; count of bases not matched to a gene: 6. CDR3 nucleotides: TGTGCCAGTAGCTCGACAGGGGGCTTTAATCAGCCCCAGCATTTT. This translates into CASSSTGGFNQPQHF.

The CDR3: CASSIGGSTGELFF. The CDR3 coding sequence is TGTGCCAGTAGTATCGGGGGGTCCACCGGGGAGCTGTTTTTT. J is TRBJ2-2 and V is TRBV19, with 7 nucleotides matching TRBD2. J lost 4 bases, V lost 3 bases, and 2 bases had no gene match. The germline V gene has CDR1 LNHDA and CDR2 SQIVND (reference sequence). There are 14 residues in the CDR3.

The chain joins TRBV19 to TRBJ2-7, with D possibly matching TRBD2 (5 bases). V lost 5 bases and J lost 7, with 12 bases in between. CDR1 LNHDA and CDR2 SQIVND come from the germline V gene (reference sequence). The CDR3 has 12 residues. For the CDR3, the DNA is TGTGCCAGTAGTTACCGGCGAGGGGAGCAGTACTTC. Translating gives CASSYRRGEQYF.

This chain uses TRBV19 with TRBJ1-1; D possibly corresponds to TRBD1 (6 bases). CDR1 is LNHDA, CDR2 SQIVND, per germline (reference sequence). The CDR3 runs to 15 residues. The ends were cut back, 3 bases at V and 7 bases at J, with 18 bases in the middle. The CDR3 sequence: CASSMRGATEGEAFF. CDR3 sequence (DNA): TGTGCCAGTAGTATGCGGGGGGCGACGGAAGGTGAAGCTTTCTTT.

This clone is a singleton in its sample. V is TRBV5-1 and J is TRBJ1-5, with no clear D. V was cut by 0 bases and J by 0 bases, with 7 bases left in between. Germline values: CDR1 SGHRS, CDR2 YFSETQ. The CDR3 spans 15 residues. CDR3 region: CASSLDGNSNQPQHF. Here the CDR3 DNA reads TGCGCCAGCAGCTTGGACGGTAATAGCAATCAGCCCCAGCATTTT.